One and the same sample provided the 30 T cell receptor beta chains below, sequenced in a study of siplizumab effects on memory and regulatory T cells. Assay: immunoSEQ multiplex PCR; the TCRdb copy retains only in-frame clones and omits some. In the table there are approximately 100,000 clones, 93% of which are singletons. What was sequenced was Tregs sorted from blood. These receptors all stem from a human donor in good health.

The J gene is TRBJ2-7, the V gene TRBV11-2, with TRBD2 as a possible D gene (5 bases). Germline assignment: CDR1 SGHAT and CDR2 FQNNGV. Trimming stripped 1 base from V and 0 bases from J, with 13 bases between. There are 16 residues in the CDR3. The CDR3, as DNA: TGTGCCAGCAGCTTAGCCGATCGGAGGAGCTCCTACGAGCAGTACTTC. Amino acids: CASSLADRRSSYEQYF.

In the case of this clone: Relative to the germline gene, one junction end is altered; a read error may explain this. The chain carries TRBV7-7 and TRBJ2-7; D is ambiguous. CDR1 and CDR2 from the germline V gene are SSHAT and FNYEAQ (reference sequence). The CDR3 is 13 residues long. In nucleotides, the CDR3 is TGTGCTAGCAGCGATGACCGGGTGGGCGAGCAGTACTTC. Amino acid sequence: CASSDDRVGEQYF.

J is TRBJ1-1 and V is TRBV29-1, with D unresolved. Trimming pared 6 bases from V and 4 bases from J, leaving 6 bases between. The CDR3 has 10 amino acids. Germline CDR1 reads SQVTM; CDR2 reads ANQGSEA. CDR3 coding DNA: TGCAGCGTGGTGGGCACTGAAGCTTTCTTT. This encodes CSVVGTEAFF. Supplemented by reference TRBV29-1 and TRBJ1-1, the full variable domain reads SAVISQKPSRDICQRGTSLTIQCQVDSQVTMMFWYRQQPGQSLTLIATANQGSEATYESGFVIDKFPISRPNLTFSTLTVSNMSPEDSSIYLCSVVGTEAFFGQGTRLTVV.

The V and J genes are TRBV6-5 and TRBJ2-2; 7 positions match TRBD1. The CDR3 is 15 amino acids. Germline V gives CDR1 MNHEY, CDR2 SVGAGI. V dropped 5 bases and J dropped 5; count of bases not matched to a gene: 8. The CDR3 spells CASSRQGRMTGELFF. The CDR3 DNA is TGTGCCAGCAGTCGACAGGGTAGAATGACCGGGGAGCTGTTTTTT.

The rearrangement uses TRBV6-6 and TRBJ1-6, with unresolved D. V lost 2 bases and J lost 7, with 9 bases in between. Germline V gene sequence: CDR1 MNHNY, CDR2 SVGAGI (reference sequence). This CDR3 comprises 14 residues. Here the CDR3 DNA reads TGTGCCAGCAGTTACGATGGGTCAAATTCACCCCTCCACTTT. Residues: CASSYDGSNSPLHF.

Concerning this clone itself: The germline gene is not matched at one end of the junction; a read error may be the cause. The chain combines TRBV6-5 with TRBJ2-7, with D uncertain. Per the germline V gene, CDR1 is MNHEY and CDR2 is SVGAGI. This CDR3 contains 11 residues. In DNA, the CDR3 is TGTGCCAGCAGTTACGAGTACGGGCAGTACTTC. Translation: CASSYEYGQYF.

The chain uses TRBV7-9 and TRBJ2-7; 7 bases are a match to TRBD1. V lost 5 bases and J lost 0; bases outside the gene matches: 7. The CDR3 totals 15 residues. Per the germline V gene, CDR1 is SEHNR and CDR2 is FQNEAQ (reference sequence). The CDR3 protein is CASSPLTGSSYEQYF. The CDR3 nucleotides are TGTGCCAGCAGCCCCCTGACAGGGAGCTCCTACGAGCAGTACTTC. The whole variable domain, remainder taken from reference TRBV7-9 and TRBJ2-7, is DTGVSQNPRHKITKRGQNVTFRCDPISEHNRLYWYRQTLGQGPEFLTYFQNEAQLEKSRLLSDRFSAERPKGSFSTLEIQRTEQGDSAMYLCASSPLTGSSYEQYFGPGTRLTVT.

The chain couples TRBV7-6 to TRBJ2-2, with 15 bases aligning to TRBD2. There are 17 residues in the CDR3. Germline CDR1 SGHVS, CDR2 FNYEAQ. V shed 2 bases, J shed 5 bases, and the junction held 3 bases outside the gene matches. CDR3 DNA sequence: TGTGCCAGCAGCTTACCGGGACTAGCGGGAGGAACCGGGGAGCTGTTTTTT. Protein product: CASSLPGLAGGTGELFF.

This clone showed up just once. The chain employs TRBV21-1 and TRBJ2-7. TRBV21-1 has pseudogene status. The CDR3 sequence is 15 residues long. CDR3 region: CASSKALYLPYEQYF. The CDR3 nucleotides read TGTGCCAGCAGCAAAGCGCTTTATTTACCCTACGAGCAGTACTTC.

The rearrangement uses TRBV27 and TRBJ1-2; D is uncertain. CDR3 length: 17 residues. The V gene lost 2 bases and the J gene lost 0 bases, with 16 bases spanning the gap. CDR1 and CDR2 from the germline V gene are MNHEY and SMNVEV (reference sequence). CDR3 sequence reads: CASSLLGRVPSNYGYTF. Written as DNA, the CDR3 is TGTGCCAGCAGTTTACTCGGGCGGGTACCTTCTAACTATGGCTACACCTTC.

DNA for the CDR3: TGTGCCAGCAGTGAACCGGGCCCCAATCAGCCCCAGCATTTT. Residues: CASSEPGPNQPQHF. The chain recombines TRBV25-1 with TRBJ1-5, with D unclear. The CDR3 runs to 14 residues. Germline CDR1 MGHDK, CDR2 SYGVNS. Trimming stripped 2 bases from V and 3 bases from J, with 8 bases between.

The V and J genes are TRBV5-1 and TRBJ1-1; 7 nucleotides agree with TRBD1. Germline lookup yields CDR1 SGHRS and CDR2 YFSETQ. V shed 4 bases, J shed 0 bases, and the junction held 3 bases outside the gene matches. This CDR3 is 14 amino acids long. For the CDR3, the DNA is TGCGCCAGCAGCGGGGGACAGCTGAACACTGAAGCTTTCTTT. It yields the protein CASSGGQLNTEAFF.

V and J are TRBV7-2 and TRBJ2-2; TRBD1 agrees at 9 bases. V lost 1 base and J lost 9; bases outside the gene matches: 6. Germline V gives CDR1 SGHTA, CDR2 FQGNSA. The CDR3 length is 15 residues. The DNA of the CDR3 is TGTGCCAGCAGCTTAGAGGGGACAGGGTGGAGGGAGCTGTTTTTT. Encoded protein: CASSLEGTGWRELFF.

V is TRBV7-8 and J is TRBJ2-2, with D unclear. The CDR3 spans 12 residues. Germline V lookup: CDR1 SGHVS, CDR2 FQNEAQ. V dropped 1 base and J dropped 8 bases, with 5 bases sitting between them. Here the CDR3 DNA reads TGTGCCAGCAGCTTAGAGTTAGGGGAGCTGTTTTTT. Protein product: CASSLELGELFF.

This clone showed up just once. This rearrangement joins TRBV18 to TRBJ2-1; TRBD2 aligns across 10 bases. This CDR3 contains 15 residues. The V segment lost 3 bases and the J segment 3 bases; nucleotides outside the gene matches: 2. The germline V gene has CDR1 KGHSH and CDR2 LQKENI. The CDR3 sequence: CASSPIAGGYNEQFF. CDR3 DNA: TGTGCCAGCTCACCTATAGCGGGGGGCTACAATGAGCAGTTCTTC.

The CDR3 reads CASSVALYTEAFF. CDR3 DNA sequence: TGCGCCAGCAGTGTAGCCCTTTACACTGAAGCTTTCTTT. The chain employs TRBV10-2 and TRBJ1-1; D unresolved. Germline lookup yields CDR1 WSHSY and CDR2 SAAADI. This CDR3 region has 13 residues. Between the trimmed V and J ends, which lost 4 bases and 3 bases, there was a span of 9 bases.

V is TRBV5-4 and J is TRBJ2-1; D is ambiguous. The germline CDR1 and CDR2 sequences are SGHNT and YYREEE (reference sequence). Trimming cost V 3 bases and J 5 bases, with 12 bases left between them. CDR3 size: 14 residues. CDR3 loop: CASSWASLNNEQFF. The CDR3, as DNA: TGTGCCAGCAGCTGGGCCTCGCTCAACAATGAGCAGTTCTTC.

V is TRBV19 and J is TRBJ1-1, with TRBD1 matching 9 bases. After removal of 9 bases from V and 5 bases from J, the junction contained 7 bases not matched to a gene. The germline gives CDR1 LNHDA, CDR2 SQIVND (reference sequence). The CDR3 contains 13 residues. Written as DNA, the CDR3 is TGTGCCAGCGACAGGGGGGTGAGGACTGAAGCTTTCTTT. Amino acid sequence: CASDRGVRTEAFF.

The chain employs TRBV6-4 and TRBJ1-2; D is undetermined. V gave up 0 bases and J gave up 2 bases, with 7 bases separating them. The CDR3 extends over 14 amino acids. CDR1 and CDR2 from the germline V gene are MRHNA and SNTAGT. The CDR3 DNA follows: TGTGCCAGCAGTGACTCAATACGGAACTATGGCTACACCTTC. This sequence encodes CASSDSIRNYGYTF.

The chain recombines TRBV7-3 with TRBJ2-3; 14 positions match TRBD2. The CDR3 spans 15 residues. J was trimmed by 10 bases and V by 4 bases; bases with no gene match: 7. Per germline, CDR1 SGHTA and CDR2 FQGTGA. The CDR3 bases are TGTGCCAGCAGCTCCGGACTAGCGGGAGGAGGCCCGCAGTATTTT. Amino acids: CASSSGLAGGGPQYF.

V gene TRBV7-2 combines with J gene TRBJ2-5; no reliable D call. V lost 1 base to trimming and J lost 7 bases, with 19 bases between them. The germline CDR1 and CDR2 sequences are SGHTA and FQGNSA. The CDR3 is 16 residues long. The chain's CDR3 is CASSLVITTPPGTQYF. The CDR3 nucleotides are TGTGCCAGCAGCTTAGTCATCACCACCCCTCCGGGGACCCAGTACTTC.

The rearrangement joins TRBV7-2 to TRBJ1-1; D remains ambiguous. The CDR3 runs 15 residues. Germline CDR1 and CDR2: SGHTA and FQGNSA. V was pared by 5 bases and J by 0 bases, with 13 bases between. The CDR3: CASSRERSVNTEAFF. DNA for the CDR3: TGTGCCAGCAGCCGGGAGCGTTCGGTGAACACTGAAGCTTTCTTT. The full variable domain, in which reference TRBV7-2 and TRBJ1-1 provide the parts outside the CDR3, is GAGVSQSPSNKVTEKGKDVELRCDPISGHTALYWYRQSLGQGLEFLIYFQGNSAPDKSGLPSDRFSAERTGGSVSTLTIQRTQQEDSAVYLCASSRERSVNTEAFFGQGTRLTVV.

Concerning this clone itself: Relative to the germline gene, one junction end is altered; a read error may explain this. Other DNA sequences in this sample translate to the same CDR3. J is TRBJ1-2 and V is TRBV10-3, with D maybe TRBD1 (5 bases). The CDR3 is 13 residues long. CDR1 and CDR2 (germline): ENHRY, SYGVKD. Here the CDR3 DNA reads TGCGCCATCAGGAGGGGCGGCAACTATGGCTACACCTTC. It specifies CAIRRGGNYGYTF.

The chain uses TRBV7-9 and TRBJ2-1, with no clear D. Trimming cost V 5 bases and J 4 bases, with 18 bases left between them. The length of the CDR3 is 16 residues. Germline assignment: CDR1 SEHNR and CDR2 FQNEAQ (reference sequence). CDR3 sequence: CASSPLVGLAYNEQFF. In DNA, the CDR3 is TGTGCCAGCAGCCCCCTCGTGGGCTTAGCTTACAATGAGCAGTTCTTC.

The chain recombines TRBV9 with TRBJ2-3; TRBD1 is a possible D gene (6 bases). Trimming shortened V by 0 bases and J by 0 bases, and 8 bases separated the two germline ends. Germline CDR1 reads SGDLS; CDR2 reads YYNGEE. The CDR3 is made up of 15 amino acids. The DNA of the CDR3 is TGTGCCAGCAGCGTAGTGGGGGCTAGCACAGATACGCAGTATTTT. Protein: CASSVVGASTDTQYF. The whole variable domain, remainder taken from reference TRBV9 and TRBJ2-3, is DSGVTQTPKHLITATGQRVTLRCSPRSGDLSVYWYQQSLDQGLQFLIQYYNGEERAKGNILERFSAQQFPDLHSELNLSSLELGDSALYFCASSVVGASTDTQYFGPGTRLTVL.

The rearrangement uses TRBV5-1 and TRBJ2-7; D unclear. Trimming cost V 1 base and J 1 base, with 9 bases left between them. The CDR3 consists of 14 residues. Germline CDR1 reads SGHRS; CDR2 reads YFSETQ. The CDR3 loop reads CASSLPTASYEQYF. In nucleotides, the CDR3 is TGCGCCAGCAGCTTGCCGACCGCGTCCTACGAGCAGTACTTC.

The sample holds one count of this clone. This sequence joins TRBV19 and TRBJ2-7, with unresolved D. Trimming pared 1 base from V and 3 bases from J, leaving 4 bases between. From germline, CDR1 is LNHDA and CDR2 SQIVND (reference sequence). The CDR3 covers 12 residues. The CDR3 bases are TGTGCCAGTAGTATAGGGGGCTACGAGCAGTACTTC. This codes for CASSIGGYEQYF. Together with reference TRBV19 and TRBJ2-7, the CDR3 gives the full variable domain: DGGITQSPKYLFRKEGQNVTLSCEQNLNHDAMYWYRQDPGQGLRLIYYSQIVNDFQKGDIAEGYSVSREKKESFPLTVTSAQKNPTAFYLCASSIGGYEQYFGPGTRLTVT.

This rearrangement joins TRBV5-1 to TRBJ2-6; no firm D call. The CDR3 has 19 amino acids. With 4 bases removed from V and 0 bases from J, the gap between germline ends came to 20 bases. Germline V gene data show CDR1 as SGHRS and CDR2 as YFSETQ. The CDR3 spells CASSADGQPTDSGANVLTF. DNA of the CDR3: TGCGCCAGCAGCGCGGATGGCCAGCCAACAGACTCTGGGGCCAACGTCCTGACTTTC.

This clone was detected only once. The CDR3: CASSLGLAGGREQYF. The CDR3 region has the DNA TGTGCCAGCAGCTTAGGACTAGCGGGAGGGCGCGAGCAGTACTTC. This chain connects TRBV7-2 to TRBJ2-7; TRBD2 matches at 14 bases. The germline CDR1 and CDR2 sequences are SGHTA and FQGNSA. The V and J ends lost 1 base and 6 bases, in that order; junction bases with no gene match: 2. This CDR3 has 15 residues.

In DNA form, the CDR3 reads TGTGCCAGTAGCATGACAGGAAAGAACACTGAAGCTTTCTTT. It translates to CASSMTGKNTEAFF. The chain carries TRBV19 and TRBJ1-1; possible D gene TRBD1, 6 bases. Germline CDR1 reads LNHDA; CDR2 reads SQIVND (reference sequence). The CDR3 totals 14 residues. Trimming left V 6 bases short and J 1 base short, with 12 bases between.